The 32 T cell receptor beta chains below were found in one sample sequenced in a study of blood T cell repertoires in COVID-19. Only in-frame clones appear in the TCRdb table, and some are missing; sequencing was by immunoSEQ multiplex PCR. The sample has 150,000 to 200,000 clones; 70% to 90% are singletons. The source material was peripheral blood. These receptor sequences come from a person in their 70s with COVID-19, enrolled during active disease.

The CDR3 loop is CASSAGQSFNEKLFF. The CDR3, as DNA: TGCGCCAGCAGCGCGGGACAGTCATTCAATGAAAAACTGTTTTTT. This rearrangement joins TRBV5-1 to TRBJ1-4, with 7 bases that match TRBD1. Germline CDR1 and CDR2: SGHRS and YFSETQ. There are 15 residues in the CDR3. After removal of 4 bases from V and 5 bases from J, the junction contained 8 bases not matched to a gene.

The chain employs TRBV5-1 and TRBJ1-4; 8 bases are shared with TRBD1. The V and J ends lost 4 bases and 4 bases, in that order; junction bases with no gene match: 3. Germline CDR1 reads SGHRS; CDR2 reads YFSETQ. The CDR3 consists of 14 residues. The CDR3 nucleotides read TGCGCCAGCAGCGTGGGACAGGATAATGAAAAACTGTTTTTT. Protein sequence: CASSVGQDNEKLFF.

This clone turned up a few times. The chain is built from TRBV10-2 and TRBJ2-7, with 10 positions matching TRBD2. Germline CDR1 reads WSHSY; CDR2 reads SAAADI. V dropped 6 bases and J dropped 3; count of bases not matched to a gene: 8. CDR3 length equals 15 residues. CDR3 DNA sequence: TGCGCCAGCAGGGCTAATAGCGGGGGGCTCTACGAGCAGTACTTC. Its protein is CASRANSGGLYEQYF.

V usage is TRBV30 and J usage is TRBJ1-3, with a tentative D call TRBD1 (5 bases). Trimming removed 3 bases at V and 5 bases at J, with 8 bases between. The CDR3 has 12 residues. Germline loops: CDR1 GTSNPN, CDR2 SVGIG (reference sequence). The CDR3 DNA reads TGTGCCTGGAGATGGGGCCGAAACACCATATATTTT. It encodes CAWRWGRNTIYF.

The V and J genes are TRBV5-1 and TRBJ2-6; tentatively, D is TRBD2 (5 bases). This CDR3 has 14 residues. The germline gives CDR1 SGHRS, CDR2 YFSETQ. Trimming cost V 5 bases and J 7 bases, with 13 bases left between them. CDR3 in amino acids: CASRLTREANVLTF. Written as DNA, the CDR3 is TGCGCCAGCAGGTTAACGAGGGAAGCCAACGTCCTGACTTTC.

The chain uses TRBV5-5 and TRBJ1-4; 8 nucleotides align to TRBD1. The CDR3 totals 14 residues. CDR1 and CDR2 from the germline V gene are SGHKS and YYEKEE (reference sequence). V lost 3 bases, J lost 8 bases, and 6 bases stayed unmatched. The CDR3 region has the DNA TGTGCCAGCAGCTCTCTCACAGGGGGAGAAAAACTGTTTTTT. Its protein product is CASSSLTGGEKLFF.

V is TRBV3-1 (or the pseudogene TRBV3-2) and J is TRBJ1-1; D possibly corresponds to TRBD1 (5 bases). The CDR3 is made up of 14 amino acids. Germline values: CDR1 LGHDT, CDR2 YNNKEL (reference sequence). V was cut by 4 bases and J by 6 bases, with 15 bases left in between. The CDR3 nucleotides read TGTGCCAGCAGCCGGGGCGGCGGGGAGGCTGAAGCTTTCTTT. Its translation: CASSRGGGEAEAFF.

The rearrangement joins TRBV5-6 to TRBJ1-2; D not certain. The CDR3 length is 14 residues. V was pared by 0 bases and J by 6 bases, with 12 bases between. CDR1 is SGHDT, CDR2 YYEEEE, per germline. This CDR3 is CASSLVFAGDGYTF. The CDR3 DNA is TGTGCCAGCAGCTTGGTATTCGCGGGAGATGGCTACACCTTC.

The CDR3 here is CASSPRQDRYGYTF. The DNA for the CDR3 is TGTGCCAGTAGTCCCCGACAGGACCGCTATGGCTACACCTTC. The rearrangement uses TRBV19 and TRBJ1-2, with TRBD1 as a possible D gene (6 bases). V was pared by 5 bases and J by 4 bases, with 14 bases between. The CDR3 length is 14 residues. Per germline, CDR1 LNHDA and CDR2 SQIVND (reference sequence).

The CDR3 loop reads CASSPQGALYGYTF. As DNA, the CDR3 is TGTGCCAGTAGTCCACAGGGGGCATTGTATGGCTACACCTTC. This chain links TRBV19 with TRBJ1-2; 9 bases line up with TRBD1. The germline CDR1 and CDR2 sequences are LNHDA and SQIVND (reference sequence). The length of the CDR3 is 14 residues. J lost 5 bases, V lost 5 bases, and 6 bases had no gene match.

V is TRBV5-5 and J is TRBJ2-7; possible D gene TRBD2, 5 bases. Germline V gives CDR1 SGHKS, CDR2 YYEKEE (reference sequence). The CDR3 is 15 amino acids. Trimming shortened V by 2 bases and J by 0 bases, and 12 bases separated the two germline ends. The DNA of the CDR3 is TGTGCCAGCAGCTTAGGCCAGGACTCCTCCTACGAGCAGTACTTC. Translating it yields CASSLGQDSSYEQYF.

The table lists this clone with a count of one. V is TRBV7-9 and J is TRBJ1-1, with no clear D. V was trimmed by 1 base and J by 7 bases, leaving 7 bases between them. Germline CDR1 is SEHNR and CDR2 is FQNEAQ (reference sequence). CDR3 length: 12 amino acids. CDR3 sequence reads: CASSLGSYEAFF. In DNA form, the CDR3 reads TGTGCCAGCAGCTTAGGGAGCTATGAAGCTTTCTTT.

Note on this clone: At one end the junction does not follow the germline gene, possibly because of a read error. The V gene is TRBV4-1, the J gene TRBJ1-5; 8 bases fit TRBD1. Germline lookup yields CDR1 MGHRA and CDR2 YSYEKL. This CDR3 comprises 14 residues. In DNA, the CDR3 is TGCGCCAGCAGCCAAGCAGGGGGCAACCAGCCCCAGCATTTT. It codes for CASSQAGGNQPQHF.

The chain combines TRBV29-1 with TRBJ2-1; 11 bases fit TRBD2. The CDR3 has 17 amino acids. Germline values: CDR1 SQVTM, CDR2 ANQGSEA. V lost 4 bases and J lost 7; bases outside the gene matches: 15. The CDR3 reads CSVVGSGRGRVINEQFF. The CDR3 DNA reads TGCAGCGTTGTGGGTAGCGGGAGGGGAAGGGTGATAAATGAGCAGTTCTTC.

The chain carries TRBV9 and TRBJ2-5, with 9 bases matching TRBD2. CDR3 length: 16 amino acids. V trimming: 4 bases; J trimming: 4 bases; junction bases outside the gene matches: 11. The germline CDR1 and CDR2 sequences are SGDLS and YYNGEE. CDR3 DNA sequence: TGTGCCAGCAGCCCCGTGGTAGCGGGAGAGACAGAGACCCAGTACTTC. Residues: CASSPVVAGETETQYF.

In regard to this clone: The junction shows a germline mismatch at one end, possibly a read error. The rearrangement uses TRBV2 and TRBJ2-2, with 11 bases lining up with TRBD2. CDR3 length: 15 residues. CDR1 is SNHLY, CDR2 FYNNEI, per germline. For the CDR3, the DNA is TGTGCCAGCACTGAACTAGCGGGAGTAATCGGGGAGCTGTTTTTT. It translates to CASTELAGVIGELFF.

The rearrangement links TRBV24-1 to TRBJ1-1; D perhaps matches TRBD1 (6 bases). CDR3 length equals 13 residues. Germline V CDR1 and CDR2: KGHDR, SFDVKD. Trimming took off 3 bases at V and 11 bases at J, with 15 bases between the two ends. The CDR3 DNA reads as TGTGCCACCAGTGATCGCACCCACGGACAGGCTTTCTTT. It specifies CATSDRTHGQAFF.

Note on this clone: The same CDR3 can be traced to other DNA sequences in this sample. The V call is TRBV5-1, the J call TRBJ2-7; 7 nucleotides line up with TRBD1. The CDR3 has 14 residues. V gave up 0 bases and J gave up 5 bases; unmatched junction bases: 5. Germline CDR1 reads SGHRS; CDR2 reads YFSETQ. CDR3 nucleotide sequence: TGCGCCAGCAGCTTGGTACGACAGGGAAACGAGCAGTACTTC. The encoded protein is CASSLVRQGNEQYF. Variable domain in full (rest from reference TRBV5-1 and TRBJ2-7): KAGVTQTPRYLIKTRGQQVTLSCSPISGHRSVSWYQQTPGQGLQFLFEYFSETQRNKGNFPGRFSGRQFSNSRSEMNVSTLELGDSALYLCASSLVRQGNEQYFGPGTRLTVT.

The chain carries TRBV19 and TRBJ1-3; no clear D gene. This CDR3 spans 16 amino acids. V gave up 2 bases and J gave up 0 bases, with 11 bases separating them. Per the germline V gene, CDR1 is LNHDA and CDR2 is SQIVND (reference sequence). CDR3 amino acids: CASSIKAGASGNTIYF. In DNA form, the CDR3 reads TGTGCCAGTAGTATAAAGGCAGGCGCCTCTGGAAACACCATATATTTT.

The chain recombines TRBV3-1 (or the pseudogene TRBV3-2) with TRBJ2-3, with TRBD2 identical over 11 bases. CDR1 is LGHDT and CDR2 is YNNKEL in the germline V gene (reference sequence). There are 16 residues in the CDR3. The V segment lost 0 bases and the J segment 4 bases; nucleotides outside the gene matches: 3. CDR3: CASSQELAGVADTQYF. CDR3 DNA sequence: TGTGCCAGCAGCCAAGAACTAGCGGGAGTGGCAGATACGCAGTATTTT.

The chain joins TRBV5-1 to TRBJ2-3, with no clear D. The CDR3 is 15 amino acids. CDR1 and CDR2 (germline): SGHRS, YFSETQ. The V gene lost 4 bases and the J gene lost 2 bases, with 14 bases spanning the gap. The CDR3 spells CASSLLSRNTDTQYF. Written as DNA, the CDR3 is TGCGCCAGCAGCCTTCTCTCCAGGAACACAGATACGCAGTATTTT.

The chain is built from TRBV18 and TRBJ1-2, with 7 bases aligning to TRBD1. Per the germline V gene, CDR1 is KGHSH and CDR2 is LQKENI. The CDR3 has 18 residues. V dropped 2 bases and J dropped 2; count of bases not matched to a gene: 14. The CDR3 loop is CASSPETHDRATNYGYTF. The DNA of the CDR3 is TGTGCCAGCTCACCAGAAACCCATGACAGGGCGACCAACTATGGCTACACCTTC.

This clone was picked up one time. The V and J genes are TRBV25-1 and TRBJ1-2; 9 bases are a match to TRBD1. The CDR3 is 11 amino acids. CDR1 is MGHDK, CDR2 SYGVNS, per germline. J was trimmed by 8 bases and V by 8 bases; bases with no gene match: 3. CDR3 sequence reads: CASGTGYGYTF. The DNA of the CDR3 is TGTGCCAGCGGGACAGGGTACGGCTACACCTTC.

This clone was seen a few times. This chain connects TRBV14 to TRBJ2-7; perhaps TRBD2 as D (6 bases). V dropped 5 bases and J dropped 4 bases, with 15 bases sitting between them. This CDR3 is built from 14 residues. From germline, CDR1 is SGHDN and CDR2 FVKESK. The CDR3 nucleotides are TGTGCCAGCAGCGACCGGGACTCCCTATACGAGCAGTACTTC. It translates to CASSDRDSLYEQYF.

CDR3 sequence: CASSLRTGGSGKLFF. The CDR3 DNA reads TGTGCCAGCAGTTTAAGGACAGGGGGGAGTGGAAAACTGTTTTTT. The gene calls are TRBV28 and TRBJ1-4; 10 nucleotides align to TRBD1. Germline loops: CDR1 MDHEN, CDR2 SYDVKM. Trimming removed 2 bases from V and 10 bases from J; junction bases left unmatched: 7. This CDR3 comprises 15 residues.

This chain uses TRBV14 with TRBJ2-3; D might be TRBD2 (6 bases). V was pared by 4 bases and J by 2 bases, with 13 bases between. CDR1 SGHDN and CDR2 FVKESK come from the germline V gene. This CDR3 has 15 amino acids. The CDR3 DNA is TGTGCCAGCAGCCCCCGACTAGGCTACACAGATACGCAGTATTTT. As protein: CASSPRLGYTDTQYF. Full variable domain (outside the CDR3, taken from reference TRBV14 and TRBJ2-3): EAGVTQFPSHSVIEKGQTVTLRCDPISGHDNLYWYRRVMGKEIKFLLHFVKESKQDESGMPNNRFLAERTGGTYSTLKVQPAELEDSGVYFCASSPRLGYTDTQYFGPGTRLTVL.

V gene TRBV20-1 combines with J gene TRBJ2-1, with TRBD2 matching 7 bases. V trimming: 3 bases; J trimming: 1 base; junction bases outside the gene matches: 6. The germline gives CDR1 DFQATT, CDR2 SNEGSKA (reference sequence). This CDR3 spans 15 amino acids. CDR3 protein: CSASPASGSYNEQFF. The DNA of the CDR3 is TGCAGTGCTAGTCCGGCTAGCGGATCCTACAATGAGCAGTTCTTC.

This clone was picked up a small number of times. This CDR3 is CASSFSSGGFSYEQYF. CDR3 nucleotide sequence: TGCGCCAGCAGCTTTAGTAGCGGGGGGTTCTCCTACGAGCAGTACTTC. J is TRBJ2-7 and V is TRBV5-1; 10 nucleotides agree with TRBD2. Germline V gene sequence: CDR1 SGHRS, CDR2 YFSETQ. The V segment lost 2 bases and the J segment 0 bases; nucleotides outside the gene matches: 5. This CDR3 is built from 16 residues.

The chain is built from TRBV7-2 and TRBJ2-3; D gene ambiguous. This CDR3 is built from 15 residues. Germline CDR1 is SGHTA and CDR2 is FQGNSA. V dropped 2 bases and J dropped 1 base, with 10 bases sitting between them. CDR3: CASSLNGPGTDTQYF. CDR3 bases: TGTGCCAGCAGCTTAAATGGTCCGGGCACAGATACGCAGTATTTT.

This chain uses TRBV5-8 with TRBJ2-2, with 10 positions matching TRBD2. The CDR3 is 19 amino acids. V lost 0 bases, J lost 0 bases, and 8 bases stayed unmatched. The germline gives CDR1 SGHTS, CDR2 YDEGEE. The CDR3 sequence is CASSLVVLAGRANTGELFF. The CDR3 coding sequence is TGTGCCAGCAGCTTGGTTGTACTAGCGGGGAGAGCGAACACCGGGGAGCTGTTTTTT.

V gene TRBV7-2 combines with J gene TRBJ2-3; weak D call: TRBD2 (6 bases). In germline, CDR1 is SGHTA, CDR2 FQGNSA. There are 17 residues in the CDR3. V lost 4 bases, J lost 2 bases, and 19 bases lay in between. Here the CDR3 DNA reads TGTGCCAGCAGCTCCCCTGGCGGGGTAGGGAACACAGATACGCAGTATTTT. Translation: CASSSPGGVGNTDTQYF.

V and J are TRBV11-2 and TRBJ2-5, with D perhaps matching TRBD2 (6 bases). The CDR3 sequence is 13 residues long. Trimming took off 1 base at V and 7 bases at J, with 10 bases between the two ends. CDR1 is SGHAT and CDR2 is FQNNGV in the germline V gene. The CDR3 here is CASSLAGAPTQYF. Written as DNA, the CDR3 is TGTGCCAGCAGCTTAGCGGGAGCACCGACCCAGTACTTC.